One and the same sample provided the 11 T cell receptor beta chains below, sequenced in a study of cytomegalovirus exposure and HLA in healthy donors. A multiplex PCR was run with 60 Vbeta primers and 13 Jbeta primers. TCRdb's copy holds only in-frame clones and misses some; the assay was immunoSEQ multiplex PCR. The sample yields 150,000 to 200,000 clones, roughly two thirds seen once. The source material was PBMCs. The receptors were sampled from a woman between 40 and 55 years old in good health and CMV-seropositive.

This CDR3 is CASSVGGVPDTQYF. The CDR3 region has the DNA TGTGCCAGCAGCGTGGGAGGAGTCCCAGATACGCAGTATTTT. The chain employs TRBV9 and TRBJ2-3; D is perhaps TRBD2 (6 bases). V lost 2 bases and J lost 4, with 11 bases in between. From germline, CDR1 is SGDLS and CDR2 YYNGEE. CDR3 length: 14 residues.

The chain carries TRBV7-2 and TRBJ2-7, with D perhaps matching TRBD1 (6 bases). The ends were cut back, 0 bases at V and 6 bases at J, with 12 bases in the middle. The germline V gene has CDR1 SGHTA and CDR2 FQGNSA. CDR3 length equals 14 residues. CDR3 in amino acids: CASSLASRGSEQYF. The CDR3 DNA sequence: TGTGCCAGCAGCTTAGCGTCTAGGGGGAGCGAGCAGTACTTC.

The CDR3 here is CASSGLGGPSSYNEQFF. The CDR3, as DNA: TGTGCCAGCAGCGGCTTGGGGGGGCCTAGCTCCTACAATGAGCAGTTCTTC. V and J are TRBV9 and TRBJ2-1; the D gene is possibly TRBD2 (7 bases). With 3 bases removed from V and 0 bases from J, the gap between germline ends came to 16 bases. The CDR3 consists of 17 residues. Germline CDR1 SGDLS, CDR2 YYNGEE.

CDR3 region: CASSLIAGGPFNEQFF. The CDR3 nucleotides are TGTGCCAGCAGCTTAATAGCGGGAGGCCCGTTCAATGAGCAGTTCTTC. The rearrangement joins TRBV27 to TRBJ2-1, with 10 bases that match TRBD2. The ends lost 6 bases at V and 6 bases at J; junction bases unmatched: 11. Germline CDR1 reads MNHEY; CDR2 reads SMNVEV (reference sequence). The CDR3 spans 16 residues.

This clone was seen only a few times. The gene calls are TRBV25-1 and TRBJ2-7; 8 bases fit TRBD2. Germline loops: CDR1 MGHDK, CDR2 SYGVNS. The V gene end was trimmed by 7 bases and the J gene end by 5 bases; junction bases not matched to a gene: 4. The CDR3 spans 12 residues. CDR3 bases: TGTGCCAGCAAGGGACTAGTAGACGAGCAGTACTTC. This gives the protein CASKGLVDEQYF.

The sample holds one count of this clone. The rearrangement uses TRBV5-4 and TRBJ2-6; weak D call: TRBD1 (6 bases). CDR1 and CDR2 from the germline V gene are SGHNT and YYREEE (reference sequence). Trimming removed 0 bases at V and 4 bases at J, with 11 bases between. The CDR3 spans 16 residues. In nucleotides, the CDR3 is TGTGCCAGCAGCTTGGGCAGGGGAGCCGGGGCCAACGTCCTGACTTTC. This sequence encodes CASSLGRGAGANVLTF.

The chain carries TRBV28 and TRBJ1-4, with D tentatively TRBD1 (5 bases). The CDR3 has 15 amino acids. The V end lost 3 bases, the J end lost 5 bases, and 13 bases lay between the germline ends. CDR1 MDHEN and CDR2 SYDVKM come from the germline V gene. The CDR3 DNA sequence: TGTGCCAGCAGTTTCCACGACAGAAAAAATGAAAAACTGTTTTTT. As protein: CASSFHDRKNEKLFF.

The chain joins TRBV10-3 to TRBJ2-5, with D maybe TRBD2 (5 bases). V lost 5 bases and J 2 bases, leaving 9 bases between the germline ends. Germline V gives CDR1 ENHRY, CDR2 SYGVKD. This CDR3 is built from 13 residues. Here the CDR3 DNA reads TGTGCCATCAGTTGGACTCCTCAAGAGACCCAGTACTTC. This encodes CAISWTPQETQYF.

V gene TRBV5-4 combines with J gene TRBJ1-6; D is perhaps TRBD1 (6 bases). The CDR3 length is 16 residues. In germline, CDR1 is SGHNT, CDR2 YYREEE (reference sequence). Trimming removed 4 bases at V and 5 bases at J, with 16 bases between. CDR3 coding DNA: TGTGCCAGCAGCCCCGACCCACAGGGAAATAATTCACCCCTCCACTTT. This codes for CASSPDPQGNNSPLHF.

This clone has only one observation. The chain combines TRBV5-6 with TRBJ2-6, with D possibly TRBD2 on 5 matching bases. This CDR3 spans 15 amino acids. Trimming removed 2 bases at V and 4 bases at J, with 10 bases between. CDR1 and CDR2 (germline): SGHDT, YYEEEE. This CDR3 is CASSFPRAGANVLTF. For the CDR3, the DNA is TGTGCCAGCAGCTTCCCGAGGGCCGGGGCCAACGTCCTGACTTTC.

The chain combines TRBV28 with TRBJ1-4; D may be TRBD1 (6 bases). CDR1 and CDR2 (germline): MDHEN, SYDVKM. Between the trimmed V and J ends, which lost 6 bases and 7 bases, there was a span of 9 bases. This CDR3 is 12 amino acids long. CDR3 sequence reads: CASRQGAEKLFF. CDR3 sequence (DNA): TGTGCCAGCAGACAGGGTGCTGAAAAACTGTTTTTT.